The clone carrying this T cell receptor (beta chain) appeared many times. The antigen is undetermined. This specimen belongs to a study of T cells after posttransplantation cyclophosphamide. Findings and limits, study-wide: Tissue-infiltrating T cells from skin or gut overlapped little with blood T cells. Donor CD8+ memory clones often dominated recipient blood repertoires at later times.

Sequencing used immunoSEQ multiplex PCR; TCRdb keeps in-frame clones, though not all of them. Listed here are roughly 9,900 clones without any singletons, the top ten holding approximately 15%. Cyclophosphamide on days +3 and +4 followed busulfan-fludarabine conditioning and a marrow graft. The TCR comes from a female patient in her thirties or forties who received an allogeneic stem cell transplant from a related donor, was CMV-positive, and had no GVHD. T cells may partly derive from the graft donor. The sample here was PBMCs, taken after allogeneic stem cell transplant with posttransplant cyclophosphamide.

For the CDR3, the DNA is TGTGCCAGCAGCGTAGCACTGCGCGGTTACAATGAGCAGTTCTTC. Its protein is CASSVALRGYNEQFF. V is TRBV9 and J is TRBJ2-1, with no clear D. Germline V gene lookup returns CDR1 SGDLS and CDR2 YYNGEE. This CDR3 contains 15 residues. Trimming shortened V by 0 bases and J by 4 bases, and 11 bases separated the two germline ends.